One T cell receptor (beta chain) is described in this entry. The target of this receptor is not known. Compared with germline, one end of the junction differs, possibly owing to a read error. The donors were roughly 40 Caucasian individuals from Russia, aged roughly 6 to 90 years, who were systemically healthy. Ten milliliters of peripheral blood were drawn from each donor into EDTA-treated Vacutainer tubes. Ficoll-Paque density-gradient centrifugation was used to isolate PBMCs, with at least 7 million per sample. Total RNA was extracted from PBMCs with Trizol reagent, with at least 6 micrograms obtained per sample. Naive CD45RAhigh/CD27high T cell percentages were measured by flow cytometry on a PBMC aliquot from every donor. Libraries were constructed by 5' RACE. Sequencing was performed on an Illumina HiSeq 2500. A second roughly 6 to 11 cycle PCR used a sample-barcoded 5' primer and a J-beta primer mix. Each TCR beta cDNA molecule received a unique molecular identifier from a template-switch 5' adaptor carrying 12 random nucleotides. Each sample yielded at least 2.5 million CDR3-containing paired-end reads. First-strand cDNA was synthesized from all RNA with the Mint cDNA synthesis kit, primed by a TRBC-specific oligonucleotide. All cDNA was treated with uracil-DNA glycosylase and then went through a first 18-cycle PCR with the universal primers M1SS and BC2_uni_R. The paper's data handling went like this. For normalization, 1 million high-quality reads, each with a distinct molecular identifier, were randomly selected from each sample. Instead of being binned into consensus sequences, reads that shared molecular identifiers were thrown out. MiTCR, set to a Q25 quality threshold and the strictest error-elimination algorithm, was used for CDR3 identification, clonotype clustering and error correction. A nonparametric unseen species model with Euler transformation was used to estimate a lower bound on total TCR beta diversity. TCRdb itself trimmed the public reads at Q25 with fastp, ran MiXCR and retained productive beta chains. CDR3 protein sequences are deduplicated, and each keeps its most common genes and DNA. TCRdb, not the authors, supplied the V and J calls. This sample comprises approximately 770,000 distinct CDR3 sequences, roughly 60% of them detected only once. Approximately 20% of the sample is in the top ten clones.

This specimen belongs to a study of blood T cells in healthy people across ages (dated by TCRdb to about 2015). Some background on the complete study: In model experiments, template switching captured roughly one uniquely barcoded TCR beta cDNA molecule for every two T cells. Two additional independent replicas of 1 million unique cDNA reads from the same blood draw were analyzed for two donors (one aged 18 to 29 and one aged 80 or older). The donors were split into four age groups: young (average 16 years), middle-aged (39), aged (62) and long-lived (approximately 80). Age-related changes in TCR beta repertoire diversity were measured in the study by deep sequencing normalized with unique cDNA molecular identifiers. To avoid experimental bias, donors of different ages were randomly spread across the sequencing lanes. The paper as a whole reports these results and caveats: As age increased, observed TCR beta diversity per million T cells dropped in a roughly linear way, and a significant reduction was already evident by age 40. Bulk unsorted PBMC profiling prevented conclusive comparison of naive and antigen-experienced compartments. There was a strong correlation between observed TCR beta diversity and the percentage of naive T cells measured by flow cytometry. Compared with the aged group, the long-lived group had more naive CD4+ T cells, fewer expanded clones and increased TCR diversity, a pattern suggesting age selection. Estimates of total diversity based on one million sequenced T cells were considered lower bounds and underestimates. Because donor CMV infection status was unknown, age-related changes in expanded clonotypes were potentially confounded.

Material for sequencing was blood. The clonotype was recovered from a man aged 25 to 40 in good health.

The CDR3 protein sequence reads: CASGHPGRPHEKLFF. At the DNA level, the sequence is TGTGCCAGCGGCCACCCAGGGAGACCGCATGAAAAACTGTTTTTT. The chain was built from TRBV4-2 and TRBJ1-4, and perhaps TRBD1 as D gene, on 5 matching bases. The germline V gene encodes CDR1 LGHNA and CDR2 YNFKEQ. The CDR3, cysteine through phenylalanine, is 15 amino acids long. Just CDR3 DNA is preserved here, 45 bases in frame from base 1.